What follows describes a single TCR beta chain. The data derive from a study of control samples from healthy donors and cancer patients. V was pared by 6 bases and J by 7 bases, with 20 bases between. The CDR3 runs 15 residues. Per germline, CDR1 LNHDA and CDR2 SQIVND (reference sequence). Measured with immunoSEQ multiplex PCR; TCRdb has only the in-frame clones, and not every one. The sample yields about 150,000 clones, around 88% seen once. The sequenced material came from blood. The chain has TRBV19 and TRBJ2-3; D may be TRBD1 or TRBD2 (6 bases each). This clonotype originated in a man younger than 35 in good health. CDR3 region: CASRAGTTGANTQYF. For the CDR3, the DNA is TGTGCCAGTAGGGCCGGGACAACGGGAGCCAATACGCAGTATTTT.